This passage covers 12 T cell receptor beta chains from one sample sequenced in a study of Ad26.COV2.S vaccination and SARS-CoV-2 variants (dated by TCRdb to the early 2020s). The treatment or condition label corresponds to: some 20 received Ad26.COV2.S at low or high dose, single or two shots; about five received placebo; per-sample allocation not given. For vaccine and placebo recipients, repertoires were sequenced using samples collected on day 63 after the first injection. Library construction relied on the immunoSEQ multiplex PCR assay. TCRdb holds this immuneACCESS table with in-frame rearrangements only. Some clones are missing; in checked studies, unresolved V genes explain under half, and the rest has no known cause. A total of more than 250,000 clones appear in this sample, about 90% of them only once. Together, the top ten hold approximately 3.3% of the sample. This material consisted of peripheral blood, taken in a trial of Ad26.COV2.S vaccine versus placebo. The receptors originated from a person between 18 and 59 years old who received the Ad26.COV2.S COVID-19 vaccine or a placebo.

The chain employs TRBV29-1 and TRBJ2-7; D perhaps matches TRBD1 (6 bases). Trimming removed 0 bases at V and 6 bases at J, with 12 bases between. This CDR3 spans 13 amino acids. CDR1 SQVTM and CDR2 ANQGSEA come from the germline V gene. The CDR3, as DNA: TGCAGCGTTGAAGAATACACGGACAGCGAGCAGTACTTC. This gives the protein CSVEEYTDSEQYF.

This clone was seen a single time. The V gene is TRBV5-1, the J gene TRBJ2-3; no clear D gene. CDR1 and CDR2 from the germline V gene are SGHRS and YFSETQ. This CDR3 is built from 15 residues. The V end lost 0 bases, the J end lost 0 bases, and 8 bases lay between the germline ends. The DNA for the CDR3 is TGCGCCAGCAGCTTGGCGGACCGAAGCACAGATACGCAGTATTTT. This gives the protein CASSLADRSTDTQYF.

Here the CDR3 reads CASSLQRELGGEQFF. DNA for the CDR3: TGCGCCAGCAGCCTCCAGCGGGAGTTGGGAGGAGAGCAGTTCTTC. This chain joins TRBV5-1 and TRBJ2-1; TRBD2 aligns across 8 bases. The V segment lost 4 bases and the J segment 10 bases; nucleotides outside the gene matches: 13. The CDR3 loop spans 15 amino acids. The germline V gene has CDR1 SGHRS and CDR2 YFSETQ.

This chain connects TRBV29-1 to TRBJ2-3; 7 bases agree with TRBD2. CDR3 size: 13 residues. The J segment lost 1 base and the V segment lost 8 bases, leaving 6 bases of the junction unmatched. CDR1 is SQVTM and CDR2 is ANQGSEA in the germline V gene. CDR3 coding DNA: TGCAGCCCAGGGAGGGTGGGCACAGATACGCAGTATTTT. It is translated as CSPGRVGTDTQYF.

The gene calls are TRBV14 and TRBJ1-4; 10 bases match TRBD1. After removal of 4 bases from V and 7 bases from J, the junction contained 9 bases not matched to a gene. Per germline, CDR1 SGHDN and CDR2 FVKESK. The CDR3 totals 16 residues. CDR3 loop: CASSRRMGQGSEKLFF. CDR3 nucleotides: TGTGCCAGCAGCCGCCGAATGGGACAGGGGTCTGAAAAACTGTTTTTT.

This chain connects TRBV29-1 to TRBJ2-7; D is ambiguous. The CDR3 has 12 amino acids. Trimming removed 7 bases at V and 0 bases at J, with 10 bases between. Germline lookup yields CDR1 SQVTM and CDR2 ANQGSEA. The CDR3 loop is CSARTVSYEQYF. In nucleotides, the CDR3 is TGCAGCGCCAGGACCGTCTCCTACGAGCAGTACTTC.

The rearrangement joins TRBV11-1 to TRBJ1-1; 8 nucleotides align to TRBD1. Germline values: CDR1 SGHAT, CDR2 FQDESV (reference sequence). V lost 1 base, J lost 5 bases, and 6 bases stayed unmatched. CDR3 length: 15 amino acids. The DNA for the CDR3 is TGTGCCAGCAGCTTAGGATCAGGGGGCATAACTGAAGCTTTCTTT. The encoded protein is CASSLGSGGITEAFF. The variable domain in full, completed from reference TRBV11-1 and TRBJ1-1, reads EAEVAQSPRYKITEKSQAVAFWCDPISGHATLYWYRQILGQGPELLVQFQDESVVDDSQLPKDRFSAERLKGVDSTLKIQPAELGDSAMYLCASSLGSGGITEAFFGQGTRLTVV.

This clone was observed once. This chain uses TRBV10-3 with TRBJ2-7; D is possibly TRBD2 (5 bases). CDR3 size: 15 residues. V lost 3 bases and J lost 6, with 18 bases in between. The germline CDR1 and CDR2 sequences are ENHRY and SYGVKD. CDR3 in amino acids: CAISDRAGRPSEQYF. DNA for the CDR3: TGTGCCATCAGTGATAGGGCGGGCCGCCCATCCGAGCAGTACTTC.

This rearrangement joins TRBV27 to TRBJ1-3; 7 bases align to TRBD1. The V gene's germline CDR1 is MNHEY and CDR2 SMNVEV (reference sequence). The CDR3 totals 16 residues. J lost 1 base, V lost 6 bases, and 9 bases had no gene match. The CDR3 loop reads CASRRTGALSGNTIYF. CDR3 DNA sequence: TGTGCCAGCAGACGGACAGGTGCTCTATCTGGAAACACCATATATTTT.

The chain's CDR3 is CASSLTGHEQYF. In DNA form, the CDR3 reads TGTGCCAGCAGCCTGACAGGGCACGAGCAGTACTTC. The chain carries TRBV7-8 and TRBJ2-7; 7 bases match TRBD1. Trimming took 5 bases from V and 5 from J; bases not matched to a gene: 3. This CDR3 has 12 amino acids. Germline V gene lookup returns CDR1 SGHVS and CDR2 FQNEAQ. Filled out from reference TRBV7-8 and TRBJ2-7, the complete variable domain reads GAGVSQSPRYKVAKRGQDVALRCDPISGHVSLFWYQQALGQGPEFLTYFQNEAQLDKSGLPSDRFFAERPEGSVSTLKIQRTQQEDSAVYLCASSLTGHEQYFGPGTRLTVT.

The chain carries TRBV5-5 and TRBJ2-7, with D perhaps matching TRBD1 (5 bases). Trimming removed 4 bases from V and 2 bases from J, with 16 bases in between. CDR1 and CDR2 (germline): SGHKS, YYEKEE (reference sequence). This CDR3 comprises 15 residues. The chain's CDR3 is CASSRDPQGTYEQYF. As DNA, the CDR3 is TGTGCCAGCAGCCGCGATCCGCAGGGAACCTACGAGCAGTACTTC.

This chain links TRBV27 with TRBJ2-7, with 13 bases that match TRBD2. V shed 5 bases and J 2 bases; nucleotides not matched to a gene: 12. The V gene's germline CDR1 is MNHEY and CDR2 SMNVEV (reference sequence). CDR3 size: 18 residues. In DNA form, the CDR3 reads TGTGCCAGCAGTCTCCGATATACGGGGACTAGCGGGGCCTACGAGCAGTACTTC. Its protein is CASSLRYTGTSGAYEQYF.